The next 27 T cell receptor beta chains were all read from a single sample in a study of blood T cells in healthy people across ages. With a J-beta primer mix and a sample-barcoded 5' primer, a second PCR ran roughly 7 to 11 cycles. MiXCR, run by TCRdb on the 5' RACE reads, gives a single entry per CDR3 protein. The repertoire has about 800,000 distinct CDR3 sequences, over 45% of them found once; the top ten carry 22%. Sequenced sample: blood. These receptors came from a man aged 25 to 45 in good health.

The chain links TRBV4-2 to TRBJ2-1; 8 bases fit TRBD2. Trimming at V came to 4 bases and at J to 0 bases, leaving 11 bases not matched to a gene. Germline V gives CDR1 LGHNA, CDR2 YNFKEQ. There are 18 residues in the CDR3. DNA for the CDR3: TGTGCCAGCAGCCTAACCCTTAGCGGGGCAAGCTCCTACAATGAGCAGTTCTTC. The encoded protein is CASSLTLSGASSYNEQFF.

This rearrangement joins TRBV29-1 to TRBJ1-5; 8 bases line up with TRBD1. There are 13 residues in the CDR3. Germline CDR1 reads SQVTM; CDR2 reads ANQGSEA. V lost 5 bases to trimming and J lost 6 bases; unmatched junction nucleotides: 6. This chain's CDR3 is CSVSDREGQPQHF. The CDR3 coding sequence is TGCAGCGTTTCGGACAGGGAAGGTCAGCCCCAGCATTTT.

This clonotype came up a few times. The J gene is TRBJ2-7, the V gene TRBV20-1; no definite D call. This CDR3 contains 12 residues. Trimming removed 3 bases at V and 2 bases at J, with 8 bases between. Germline V lookup: CDR1 DFQATT, CDR2 SNEGSKA (reference sequence). This chain's CDR3 is CSARETTYEQYF. CDR3 DNA: TGCAGTGCTAGGGAAACTACCTACGAGCAGTACTTC.

A note on this clonotype: A much larger clone sits a single nucleotide away, making a read error possible. The rearrangement joins TRBV2 to TRBJ2-5; D unresolved. Germline values: CDR1 SNHLY, CDR2 FYNNEI. Trimming took off 6 bases at V and 4 bases at J, with 18 bases between the two ends. The CDR3 is made up of 15 amino acids. Here the CDR3 reads CASRAVGTIRETQYF. The CDR3 coding sequence is TGTGCCAGCAGGGCTGTGGGTACCATAAGAGAGACCCAGTACTTC.

The chain recombines TRBV20-1 with TRBJ2-7; D is uncertain. Germline CDR1 and CDR2: DFQATT and SNEGSKA (reference sequence). Trimming left V 3 bases short and J 1 base short, with 10 bases between. This CDR3 comprises 13 residues. CDR3 nucleotides: TGCAGTGCTAGTTTCGTGAAATCCTACGAGCAGTACTTC. It specifies CSASFVKSYEQYF.

The V gene is TRBV28, the J gene TRBJ1-1; 7 nucleotides align to TRBD1. The germline V gene has CDR1 MDHEN and CDR2 SYDVKM. This CDR3 contains 14 residues. With 5 bases clipped from V and 2 bases from J, the junction kept 5 bases outside the gene matches. Here the CDR3 reads CASSPNRGNTEAFF. The CDR3 DNA reads TGTGCCAGCAGTCCTAACAGGGGTAACACTGAAGCTTTCTTT.

The rearrangement joins TRBV6-2 or TRBV6-3 to TRBJ1-2; D call uncertain. With 7 bases removed from V and 7 bases from J, the gap between germline ends came to 10 bases. Germline lookup yields CDR1 MNHEY and CDR2 SVGEGT. The CDR3 is made up of 11 amino acids. The CDR3 loop reads CASNLPGGYTF. The CDR3 DNA follows: TGTGCCAGCAATTTACCGGGTGGCTACACCTTC.

This clonotype was detected only a few times. The chain employs TRBV7-2 and TRBJ2-3; D not resolved. Germline CDR1 and CDR2: SGHTA and FQGNSA. Trimming took 7 bases from V and 5 from J, leaving 19 bases between them. CDR3 length: 15 amino acids. For the CDR3, the DNA is TGTGCCAGCACCAATGATGGCAGCTCAATAGATACGCAGTATTTT. It yields the protein CASTNDGSSIDTQYF.

The chain uses TRBV7-2 and TRBJ2-5; unclear D gene. The germline V gene encodes CDR1 SGHTA and CDR2 FQGNSA. V was cut by 0 bases and J by 5 bases, with 16 bases left in between. The CDR3 spans 16 residues. The CDR3, as DNA: TGTGCCAGCAGCTTAGCCCTGGCATGGTTCGGGGAGACCCAGTACTTC. This sequence encodes CASSLALAWFGETQYF.

The chain links TRBV25-1 to TRBJ2-4, with D possibly called TRBD1 or TRBD2 (5 bases each). The better agreement between TRBJ2-5 and the DNA end casts doubt on the J call. CDR1 MGHDK and CDR2 SYGVNS come from the germline V gene. This CDR3 is 13 amino acids long. The chain's CDR3 is CATKGPASKTQYF. CDR3 bases: TGTGCCACCAAGGGACCAGCGAGCAAGACCCAGTACTTC.

This clonotype was counted a few times. V is TRBV6-2 or TRBV6-3 and J is TRBJ2-5, with 7 bases matching TRBD1. Matching the DNA end better, TRBJ2-7 makes the J call doubtful. The germline CDR1 and CDR2 sequences are MNHEY and SVGEGT. CDR3 size: 13 residues. The CDR3: CASTNRGRHEQYF. In DNA, the CDR3 is TGTGCCAGCACCAACAGGGGAAGGCACGAGCAGTACTTC.

The chain joins TRBV12-3 or TRBV12-4 to TRBJ1-5; no clear D gene. The CDR3 extends over 12 amino acids. Trimming shortened V by 5 bases and J by 7 bases, and 9 bases separated the two germline ends. The CDR3 nucleotides read TGTGCCAGCAGTGCCGGTCCCCAGCCCCAGCATTTT. Protein: CASSAGPQPQHF.

This clonotype was seen just once. The chain combines TRBV6-2 or TRBV6-3 with TRBJ2-6; D remains ambiguous. Germline CDR1 reads MNHEY; CDR2 reads SVGEGT. The CDR3 consists of 13 residues. V was cut by 7 bases and J by 2 bases, with 6 bases left in between. This chain's CDR3 is CASTSPGANVLTF. The CDR3 nucleotides read TGTGCCAGCACAAGCCCTGGGGCCAACGTCCTGACTTTC.

V is TRBV28 and J is TRBJ2-4, with 7 bases aligning to TRBD1. The CDR3 runs to 14 residues. The trim removed 4 bases at V and 4 bases at J, leaving 4 bases unmatched. Germline V gene lookup returns CDR1 MDHEN and CDR2 SYDVKM. The CDR3 coding sequence is TGTGCCAGCAGTTGGAGACAGGGAAAAAACATTCAGTACTTC. Translated, it gives CASSWRQGKNIQYF.

The chain carries TRBV4-3 and TRBJ2-6; D is undetermined. Germline assignment: CDR1 LGHNA and CDR2 YSLEER. Trimming stripped 0 bases from V and 5 bases from J, with 8 bases between. The CDR3 is made up of 15 amino acids. DNA for the CDR3: TGCGCCAGCAGCCAAGAACATATCTGGGCCAACGTCCTGACTTTC. Protein: CASSQEHIWANVLTF.

The V call is TRBV7-6, the J call TRBJ2-7; 11 nucleotides match TRBD2. There are 15 residues in the CDR3. Unmatched junction bases numbered 5, after V lost 5 bases and J lost 2 bases. Germline CDR1 reads SGHVS; CDR2 reads FNYEAQ. This CDR3 is CASSVGLAVPYEQYF. The CDR3 coding sequence is TGTGCCAGCAGCGTGGGACTAGCGGTCCCCTACGAGCAGTACTTC. Variable domain in full (rest from reference TRBV7-6 and TRBJ2-7): GAGVSQSPRYKVTKRGQDVALRCDPISGHVSLYWYRQALGQGPEFLTYFNYEAQQDKSGLPNDRFSAERPEGSISTLTIQRTEQRDSAMYRCASSVGLAVPYEQYFGPGTRLTVT.

This clonotype was counted between two and nine times. The CDR3 DNA sequence: TGCAGTGCTAGAAGGCAGAACACTGAAGCTTTCTTT. Amino acids: CSARRQNTEAFF. The chain has TRBV20-1 and TRBJ1-1; the D is unclear. V dropped 2 bases and J dropped 1 base, with 5 bases sitting between them. The CDR3 spans 12 residues. From germline, CDR1 is DFQATT and CDR2 SNEGSKA (reference sequence).

There are a few counts of this clonotype. This chain joins TRBV7-2 and TRBJ2-5; 10 bases agree with TRBD2. This CDR3 has 14 amino acids. Trimming at V came to 6 bases and at J to 11 bases, leaving 12 bases not matched to a gene. Germline loops: CDR1 SGHTA, CDR2 FQGNSA. CDR3 DNA sequence: TGTGCCAGCAGTAGAGCGGGAGGGCCGAGGGAGCAGTACTTC. As protein: CASSRAGGPREQYF.

The rearrangement links TRBV7-9 to TRBJ2-1, with 16 bases aligning to TRBD2. In germline, CDR1 is SEHNR, CDR2 FQNEAQ (reference sequence). The CDR3 extends over 17 amino acids. The V segment lost 4 bases and the J segment 9 bases; nucleotides outside the gene matches: 9. CDR3 sequence (DNA): TGTGCCAGCAGCTCCTACGGGACTAGCGGGAGGGCCCGTGAGCAGTTCTTC. Encoded protein: CASSSYGTSGRAREQFF.

This clonotype occurred a few times. The V call is TRBV7-2, the J call TRBJ1-1; D gene ambiguous. Germline CDR1 reads SGHTA; CDR2 reads FQGNSA. The length of the CDR3 is 15 residues. The V gene lost 1 base and the J gene lost 0 bases, with 9 bases spanning the gap. CDR3 DNA: TGTGCCAGCAGCTTAGGTTCCCGGGTGAACACTGAAGCTTTCTTT. This encodes CASSLGSRVNTEAFF.

This sequence joins TRBV7-9 and TRBJ2-6, with D possibly matching TRBD1 (6 bases). This CDR3 is built from 17 residues. Germline V gene data show CDR1 as SEHNR and CDR2 as FQNEAQ (reference sequence). V gave up 4 bases and J gave up 2 bases, with 15 bases separating them. The DNA for the CDR3 is TGTGCCAGCAGCTCGCCGATCAGGGGAGCTGGGGCCAACGTCCTGACTTTC. It is translated as CASSSPIRGAGANVLTF.

The chain joins TRBV13 to TRBJ2-5, with D hard to call. Judging by the DNA end, TRBJ2-7 fits better; the J call may be wrong. Germline values: CDR1 PRHDT, CDR2 FYEKMQ (reference sequence). The CDR3 covers 12 residues. The CDR3 region is CASSPARSEQYF. CDR3 sequence (DNA): TGTGCCAGCAGCCCCGCTAGGTCCGAGCAGTACTTC.

The rearrangement links TRBV6-2 or TRBV6-3 to TRBJ2-5; 7 bases fit TRBD2. Gene TRBJ2-7 matches the end of the DNA better, so the J call may be wrong. This CDR3 has 14 amino acids. Germline assignment: CDR1 MNHEY and CDR2 SVGEGT. The CDR3 sequence is CASSYPSGGYEQYF. The CDR3 DNA follows: TGTGCCAGCAGTTACCCTAGCGGAGGCTACGAGCAGTACTTC.

This clonotype came up a few times. The gene calls are TRBV2 and TRBJ2-5; possibly TRBD1 for D (6 bases). The ends were cut back, 9 bases at V and 5 bases at J, with 13 bases in the middle. The CDR3 consists of 12 residues. Per the germline V gene, CDR1 is SNHLY and CDR2 is FYNNEI. CDR3 in amino acids: CASYRVGETQYF. The CDR3 DNA reads TGTGCCAGTTACAGGGTGGGCGAGACCCAGTACTTC.

V is TRBV9 and J is TRBJ2-5, with D perhaps TRBD2 (6 bases). The CDR3 runs 15 residues. In germline, CDR1 is SGDLS, CDR2 YYNGEE. V gave up 0 bases and J gave up 11 bases, with 20 bases separating them. The CDR3 nucleotides read TGTGCCAGCAGCGTAGAGGGACTCACGTCGGATGAGCAGTACTTC. Protein sequence: CASSVEGLTSDEQYF.

This clonotype appeared a few times. The CDR3 region is CAISESSQNYGYTF. For the CDR3, the DNA is TGTGCCATCAGTGAGTCTAGTCAGAACTATGGCTACACCTTC. The chain employs TRBV10-3 and TRBJ1-2, with unresolved D. This CDR3 is built from 14 residues. The germline V gene has CDR1 ENHRY and CDR2 SYGVKD. Trimming stripped 0 bases from V and 2 bases from J, with 7 bases between.

The V gene is TRBV6-5, the J gene TRBJ2-1; 8 bases are a match to TRBD1. This CDR3 is 13 amino acids long. Germline V gives CDR1 MNHEY, CDR2 SVGAGI. Losses at the gene ends were 6 bases for V and 6 bases for J; bases not matched to a gene: 4. The DNA of the CDR3 is TGTGCCAGCAGACAGGGGGTCCCCAATGAGCAGTTCTTC. It specifies CASRQGVPNEQFF.